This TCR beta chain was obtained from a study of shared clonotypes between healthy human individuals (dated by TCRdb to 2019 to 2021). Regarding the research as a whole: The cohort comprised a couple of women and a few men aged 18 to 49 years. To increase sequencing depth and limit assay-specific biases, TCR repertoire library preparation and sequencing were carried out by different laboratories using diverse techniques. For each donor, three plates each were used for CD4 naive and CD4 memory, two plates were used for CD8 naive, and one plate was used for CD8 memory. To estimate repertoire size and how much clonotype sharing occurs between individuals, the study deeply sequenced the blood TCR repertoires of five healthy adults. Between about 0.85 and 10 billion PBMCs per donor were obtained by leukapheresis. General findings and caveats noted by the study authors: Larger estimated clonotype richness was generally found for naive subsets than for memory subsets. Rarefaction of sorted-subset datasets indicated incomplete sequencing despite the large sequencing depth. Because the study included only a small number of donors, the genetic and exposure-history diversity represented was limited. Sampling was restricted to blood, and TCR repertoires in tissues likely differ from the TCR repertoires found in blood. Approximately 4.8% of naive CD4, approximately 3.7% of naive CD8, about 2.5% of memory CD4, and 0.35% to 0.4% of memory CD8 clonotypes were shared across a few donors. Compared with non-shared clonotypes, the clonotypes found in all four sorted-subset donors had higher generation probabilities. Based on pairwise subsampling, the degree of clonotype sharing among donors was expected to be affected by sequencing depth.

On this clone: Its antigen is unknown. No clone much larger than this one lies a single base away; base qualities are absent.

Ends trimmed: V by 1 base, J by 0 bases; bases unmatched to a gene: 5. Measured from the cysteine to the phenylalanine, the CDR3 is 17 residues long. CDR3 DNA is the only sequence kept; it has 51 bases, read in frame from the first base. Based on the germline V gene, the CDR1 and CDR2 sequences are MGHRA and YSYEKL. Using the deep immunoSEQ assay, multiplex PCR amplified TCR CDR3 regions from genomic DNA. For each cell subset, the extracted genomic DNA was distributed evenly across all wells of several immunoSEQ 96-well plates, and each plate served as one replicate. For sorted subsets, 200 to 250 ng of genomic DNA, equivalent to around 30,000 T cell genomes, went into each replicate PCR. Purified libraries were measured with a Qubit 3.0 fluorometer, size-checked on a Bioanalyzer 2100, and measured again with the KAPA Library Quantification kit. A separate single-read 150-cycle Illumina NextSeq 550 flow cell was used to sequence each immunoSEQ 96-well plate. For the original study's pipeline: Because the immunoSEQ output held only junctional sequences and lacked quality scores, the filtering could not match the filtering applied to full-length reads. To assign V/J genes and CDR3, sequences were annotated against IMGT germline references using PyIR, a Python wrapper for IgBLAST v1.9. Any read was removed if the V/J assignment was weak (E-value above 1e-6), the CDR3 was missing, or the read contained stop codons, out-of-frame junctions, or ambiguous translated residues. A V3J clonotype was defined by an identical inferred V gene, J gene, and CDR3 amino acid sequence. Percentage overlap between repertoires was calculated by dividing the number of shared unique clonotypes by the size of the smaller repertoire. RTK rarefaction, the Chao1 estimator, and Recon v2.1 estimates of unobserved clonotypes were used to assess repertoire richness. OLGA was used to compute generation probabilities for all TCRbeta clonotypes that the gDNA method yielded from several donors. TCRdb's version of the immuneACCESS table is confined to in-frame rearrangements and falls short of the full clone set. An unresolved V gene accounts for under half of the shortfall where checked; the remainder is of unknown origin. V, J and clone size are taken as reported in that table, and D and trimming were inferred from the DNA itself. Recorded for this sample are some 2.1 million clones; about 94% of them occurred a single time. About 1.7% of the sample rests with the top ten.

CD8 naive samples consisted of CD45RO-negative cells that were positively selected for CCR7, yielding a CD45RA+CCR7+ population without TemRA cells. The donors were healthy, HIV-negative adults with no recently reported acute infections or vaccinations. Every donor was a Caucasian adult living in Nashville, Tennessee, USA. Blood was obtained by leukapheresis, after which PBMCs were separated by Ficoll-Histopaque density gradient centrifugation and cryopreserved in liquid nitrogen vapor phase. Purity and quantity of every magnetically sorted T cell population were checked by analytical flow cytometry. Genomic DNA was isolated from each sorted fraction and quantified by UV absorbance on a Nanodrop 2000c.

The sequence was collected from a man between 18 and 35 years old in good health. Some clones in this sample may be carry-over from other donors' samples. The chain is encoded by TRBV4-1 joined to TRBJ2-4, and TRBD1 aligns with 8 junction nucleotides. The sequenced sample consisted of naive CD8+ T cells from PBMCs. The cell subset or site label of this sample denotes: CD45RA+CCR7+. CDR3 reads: CASSQVRTGLAKNIQYF. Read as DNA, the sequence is TGCGCCAGCAGCCAAGTTAGGACAGGGCTAGCCAAAAACATTCAGTACTTC.